The clone carrying this T cell receptor beta chain was recorded a few times. The sample originates from a study of early T cells in non-severe SARS-CoV-2 infection. TCRdb re-called the 5' RACE reads with MiXCR, one entry per CDR3 protein. This sample yields almost 65,000 distinct CDR3 sequences, of which 4% to 5.5% are seen a single time; roughly 5% belongs to the top ten. The CDR3 is 16 amino acids. The V end was cut by 0 bases, the J end by 3 bases, with 12 bases between. Germline V gene lookup returns CDR1 MNHEY and CDR2 SVGEGT. Sequencing was carried out using whole blood. This TCR was sampled from an adult who was a healthcare worker with PCR-confirmed SARS-CoV-2 infection or an uninfected control (not recorded which). The chain combines TRBV6-2 or TRBV6-3 with TRBJ2-1; the D gene is possibly TRBD2 (6 bases). The CDR3 DNA reads as TGTGCCAGCAGTTACTCGGGGCGGGAAAGCTACAATGAGCAGTTCTTC. It yields the protein CASSYSGRESYNEQFF.